The table lists the clone carrying this T cell receptor beta chain with many counts. The antigen is not known. The sample comes from a study of post-analysis software for immune sequencing data. Study-wide results and limits: Comparison of patients with controls showed roughly five TRBV segments more frequent in patients, TRBV5-6, TRBV5-1 and TRBV20-1 among them.

Tagging with unique molecular identifiers was a feature of the TCR beta cDNA libraries. TCRdb analysed the PCR reads with MiXCR anew, one entry per CDR3 protein. The sample contains roughly 570,000 distinct CDR3 sequences, about a third of which appear only once. This CDR3 comprises 13 residues. The V end was cut by 6 bases, the J end by 4 bases, with 10 bases between. Germline CDR1 is MNHEY and CDR2 is SMNVEV (reference sequence). Sequenced sample: blood. The origin of this receptor is a girl aged 2 to 17 with multiple sclerosis. V usage is TRBV27 and J usage is TRBJ2-1; D not resolved. The CDR3 coding sequence is TGTGCCAGCAGCCCGGACGGTTACAATGAGCAGTTCTTC. Amino acid sequence: CASSPDGYNEQFF.